One and the same sample provided the 5 T cell receptor beta chains below, sequenced in a study of T-cell reconstitution after alpha-beta-depleted transplantation in children. This sample's TCRbeta library carried unique molecular identifier barcodes. TCRdb re-derived calls from the PCR reads in MiXCR, one entry per CDR3 protein. The sample holds approximately 400,000 distinct CDR3 sequences, 15% to 20% seen once. The specimen comprised PBMCs, mostly from graft donor cells, sampled 360 days after TCRalphabeta/CD19-depleted stem cell transplant. All receptors come from a boy under two years old who had a stem cell transplant for Wiskott-Aldrich syndrome, so the T cells may come from the graft donor.

The chain is built from TRBV14 and TRBJ2-7; 9 bases fit TRBD2. The CDR3 consists of 14 residues. CDR1 is SGHDN, CDR2 FVKESK, per germline. V was clipped by 6 bases and J by 7 bases; unmatched bases: 10. CDR3 sequence reads: CASRTSGDLGEQYF. For the CDR3, the DNA is TGTGCCAGCAGGACTAGCGGAGACTTAGGGGAGCAGTACTTC. The full variable domain, completed using reference TRBV14 and TRBJ2-7, is EAGVTQFPSHSVIEKGQTVTLRCDPISGHDNLYWYRRVMGKEIKFLLHFVKESKQDESGMPNNRFLAERTGGTYSTLKVQPAELEDSGVYFCASRTSGDLGEQYFGPGTRLTVT.

This clonotype is a singleton in its sample. This clone may be a read error of a much larger clone one base away. In DNA, the CDR3 is TGCAGCGTTGAAAGGGGCAGGGACAATGAGCAGTTCTTC. Its translation: CSVERGRDNEQFF. The rearrangement uses TRBV29-1 and TRBJ2-1; D is perhaps TRBD1 (5 bases). Germline V gene sequence: CDR1 SQVTM, CDR2 ANQGSEA. V lost 2 bases and J lost 5, with 10 bases in between. The CDR3 extends over 13 amino acids.

The V and J genes are TRBV11-2 and TRBJ2-5, with D hard to call. Trimming shortened V by 2 bases and J by 4 bases, and 8 bases separated the two germline ends. The CDR3 covers 13 residues. Germline CDR1 is SGHAT and CDR2 is FQNNGV. The DNA for the CDR3 is TGTGCCAGCAGCTTAAGCCCCAGAGAGACCCAGTACTTC. Amino acids: CASSLSPRETQYF.

The chain combines TRBV7-9 with TRBJ2-5; 7 bases agree with TRBD2. Losses at the gene ends were 4 bases for V and 6 bases for J; bases not matched to a gene: 11. Per the germline V gene, CDR1 is SEHNR and CDR2 is FQNEAQ (reference sequence). This CDR3 comprises 15 residues. DNA of the CDR3: TGTGCCAGCAGCTCCACCCGCGGGGGAATGAAGACCCAGTACTTC. Its translation: CASSSTRGGMKTQYF.

This clonotype was detected only once. The chain combines TRBV19 with TRBJ1-6, with unresolved D. The germline V gene encodes CDR1 LNHDA and CDR2 SQIVND (reference sequence). This CDR3 is built from 13 residues. V dropped 7 bases and J dropped 14 bases, with 18 bases sitting between them. The CDR3 DNA reads TGTGCCAGTAAGGAGTACCGCCTAGGGACCCTCCACTTT. Translation gives CASKEYRLGTLHF. Full variable domain (outside the CDR3, taken from reference TRBV19 and TRBJ1-6): DGGITQSPKYLFRKEGQNVTLSCEQNLNHDAMYWYRQDPGQGLRLIYYSQIVNDFQKGDIAEGYSVSREKKESFPLTVTSAQKNPTAFYLCASKEYRLGTLHFGNGTRLTVT.